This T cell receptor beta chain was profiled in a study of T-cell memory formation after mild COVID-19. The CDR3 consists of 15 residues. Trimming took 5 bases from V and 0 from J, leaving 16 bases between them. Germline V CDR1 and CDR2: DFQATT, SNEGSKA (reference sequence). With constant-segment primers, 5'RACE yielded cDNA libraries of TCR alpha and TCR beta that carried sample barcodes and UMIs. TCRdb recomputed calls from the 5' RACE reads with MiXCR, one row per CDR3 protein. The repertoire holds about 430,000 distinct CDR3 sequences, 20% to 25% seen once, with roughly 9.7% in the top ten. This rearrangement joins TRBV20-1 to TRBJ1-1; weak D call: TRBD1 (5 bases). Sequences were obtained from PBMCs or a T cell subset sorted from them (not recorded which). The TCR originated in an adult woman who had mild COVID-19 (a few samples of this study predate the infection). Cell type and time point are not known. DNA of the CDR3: TGCAGTGCTTTCGACAGCTTCCGTATGAACACTGAAGCTTTCTTT. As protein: CSAFDSFRMNTEAFF.